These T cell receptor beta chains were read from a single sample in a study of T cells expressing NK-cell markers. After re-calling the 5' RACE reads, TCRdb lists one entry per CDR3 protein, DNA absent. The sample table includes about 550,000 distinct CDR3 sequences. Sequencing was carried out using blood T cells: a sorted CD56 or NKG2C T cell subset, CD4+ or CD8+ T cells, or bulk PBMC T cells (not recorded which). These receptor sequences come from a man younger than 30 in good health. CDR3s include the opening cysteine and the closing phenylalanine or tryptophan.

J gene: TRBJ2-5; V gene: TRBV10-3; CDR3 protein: CAISVSNERETQYF
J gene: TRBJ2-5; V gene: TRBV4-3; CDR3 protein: CASSQARLQETQYF
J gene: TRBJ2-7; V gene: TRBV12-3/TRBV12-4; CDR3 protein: CASSPGRNLTYEQYF
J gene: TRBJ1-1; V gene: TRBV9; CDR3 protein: CASRAEVVGTEAFF
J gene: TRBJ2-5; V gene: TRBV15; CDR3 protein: CATSQGQGFGGTQYF
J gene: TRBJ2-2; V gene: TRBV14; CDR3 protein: CASSPRPGARRTGELFF
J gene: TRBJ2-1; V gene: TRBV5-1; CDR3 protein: CASSQDRGPRQFF
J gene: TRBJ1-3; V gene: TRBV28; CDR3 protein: CASSFSRFWGNTIYF
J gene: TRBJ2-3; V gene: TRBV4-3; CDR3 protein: CASSRGGGSTDTQYF
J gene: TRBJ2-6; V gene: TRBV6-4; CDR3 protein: CASSQRPTTGPASGANVLTF
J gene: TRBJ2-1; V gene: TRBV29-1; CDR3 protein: CSVRGLAGSKEFF
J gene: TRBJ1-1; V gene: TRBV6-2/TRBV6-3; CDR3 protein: CASSFLPQMNTEAFF
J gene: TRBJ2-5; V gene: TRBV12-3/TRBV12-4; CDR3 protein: CASSRGGSVPQYF
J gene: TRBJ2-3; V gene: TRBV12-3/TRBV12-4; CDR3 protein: CASRSPGLTGDTQYF
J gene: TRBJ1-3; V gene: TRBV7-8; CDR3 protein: CASSPPGQAKRVSGNTIYF
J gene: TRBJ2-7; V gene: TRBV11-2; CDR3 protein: CASSASGPKGLYEQYF
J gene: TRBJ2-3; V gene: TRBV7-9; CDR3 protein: CASSLWSEGTITRPQYF
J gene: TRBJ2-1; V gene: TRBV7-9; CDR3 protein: CASSKASAGISYNEQFF
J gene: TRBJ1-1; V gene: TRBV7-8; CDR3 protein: CASSPTRTGNTEAFF
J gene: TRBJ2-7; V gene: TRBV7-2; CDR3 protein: CASSLAWDRYEQYF
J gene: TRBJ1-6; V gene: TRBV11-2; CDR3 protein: CASSLTGGESPLHF
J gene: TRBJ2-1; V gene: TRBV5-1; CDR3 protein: CASSLVQGKNEQFF
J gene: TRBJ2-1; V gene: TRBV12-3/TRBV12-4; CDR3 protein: CASSSLGGSYNEQFF
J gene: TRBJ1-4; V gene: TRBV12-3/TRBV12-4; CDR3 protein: CASSFKIEVRGPDANEKLFF
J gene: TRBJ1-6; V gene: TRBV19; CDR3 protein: CASSIGTSSPLHF
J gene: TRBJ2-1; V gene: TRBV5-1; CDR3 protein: CASSLAVVRVNEQFF
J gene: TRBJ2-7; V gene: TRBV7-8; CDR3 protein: CASSLVGQGDHEQYF
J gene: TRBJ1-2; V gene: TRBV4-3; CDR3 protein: CASSQERGGYGYTF
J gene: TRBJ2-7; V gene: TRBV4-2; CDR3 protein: CASSDKIGQVSYEQYF
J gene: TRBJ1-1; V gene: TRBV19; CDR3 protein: CASSIDRAEAFF
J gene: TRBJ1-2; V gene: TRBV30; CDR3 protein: CAWSGASYGYTF
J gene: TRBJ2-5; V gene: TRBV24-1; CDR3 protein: CATSDPRTGMWETQYF
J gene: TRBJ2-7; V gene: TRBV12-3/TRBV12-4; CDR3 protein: CASSLAPAGREQYF
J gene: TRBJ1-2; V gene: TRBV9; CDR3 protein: CASSVGPGDNYGYTF
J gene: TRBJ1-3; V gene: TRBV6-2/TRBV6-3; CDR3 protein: CATRTATGNTIYF
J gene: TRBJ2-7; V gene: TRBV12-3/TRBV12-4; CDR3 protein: CASSGPGHRTSEQYF
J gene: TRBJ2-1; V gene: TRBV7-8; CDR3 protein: CASSLENAGPYNEQFF
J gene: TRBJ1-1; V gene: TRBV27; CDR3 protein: CASSLSLQDEAFF
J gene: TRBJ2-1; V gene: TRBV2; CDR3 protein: CASSEIGGQGYNEQFF
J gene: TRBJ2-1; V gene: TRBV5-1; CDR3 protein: CASSLALAGLNHPHDEQFF
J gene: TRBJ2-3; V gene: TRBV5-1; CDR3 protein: CASRAEEAPDTQYF
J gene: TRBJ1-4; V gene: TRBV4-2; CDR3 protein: CASSQAPGSGEKLFF
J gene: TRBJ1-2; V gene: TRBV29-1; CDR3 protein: CSGGDRAGYTF
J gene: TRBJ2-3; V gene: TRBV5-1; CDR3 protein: CASSLTAGAADTQYF
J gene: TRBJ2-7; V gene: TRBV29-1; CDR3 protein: CSVGRWDEQYF
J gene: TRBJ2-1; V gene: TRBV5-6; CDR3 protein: CASSAGLAGQGGLPFF
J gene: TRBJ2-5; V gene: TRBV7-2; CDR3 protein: CASSTLVLETQYF
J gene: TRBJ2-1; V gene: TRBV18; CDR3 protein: CASSPKEQGSNEQFF
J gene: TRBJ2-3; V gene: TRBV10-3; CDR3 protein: CAIGIDRGPDTQYF
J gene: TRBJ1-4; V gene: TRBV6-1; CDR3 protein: CASSQDNLREKLFF
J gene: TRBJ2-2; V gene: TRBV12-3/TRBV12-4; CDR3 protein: CASTPGEPGELFF
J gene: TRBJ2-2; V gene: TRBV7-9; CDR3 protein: CANHQGAENTGELFF
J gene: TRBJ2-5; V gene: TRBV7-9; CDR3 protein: CASSYRLAGEETQYF